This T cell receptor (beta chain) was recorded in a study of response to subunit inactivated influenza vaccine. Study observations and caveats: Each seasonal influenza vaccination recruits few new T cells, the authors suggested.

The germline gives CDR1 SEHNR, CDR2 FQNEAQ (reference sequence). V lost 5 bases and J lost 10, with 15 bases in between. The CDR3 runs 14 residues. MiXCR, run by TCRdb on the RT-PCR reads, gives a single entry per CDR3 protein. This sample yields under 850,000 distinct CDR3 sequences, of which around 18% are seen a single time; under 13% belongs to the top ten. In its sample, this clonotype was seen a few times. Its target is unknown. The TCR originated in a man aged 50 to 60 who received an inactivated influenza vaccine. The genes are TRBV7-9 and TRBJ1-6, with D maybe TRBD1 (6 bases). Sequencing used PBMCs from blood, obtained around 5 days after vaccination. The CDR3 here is CASSPTGSWSPLHF. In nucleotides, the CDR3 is TGTGCCAGCAGCCCAACAGGGAGCTGGTCACCCCTCCACTTT.